This is a list of T cell receptor beta chains from one sample in a study of cytomegalovirus exposure and HLA in healthy donors. Using immunoSEQ multiplex PCR, the repertoire was profiled, and TCRdb retains in-frame clones only, with some absent. The sample records approximately 100,000 clones, roughly three quarters being singletons. The specimen was PBMCs. These receptors were collected from a man in his fifties or sixties in good health and CMV-seropositive. The CDR3 runs from the conserved cysteine through the conserved F or W. The D gene is left open where the match is weak. Clone size is given for some rows only: seen once, a few or many times, or a class if the clone is expanded.

j_call d_call v_call clone_size cdr3_aa cdr3_nt
TRBJ2-7 . TRBV5-1 . CASTGEVEQYF TGCGCCAGCACCGGGGAAGTCGAGCAGTACTTC
TRBJ1-6 TRBD1 TRBV6-1 . CASSEETGGNSPLHF TGTGCCAGCAGCGAAGAGACAGGGGGCAATTCACCCCTCCACTTT
TRBJ2-4 TRBD2 TRBV9 . CASSASGVLAKNIQYF TGTGCCAGCAGCGCAAGCGGGGTTCTAGCCAAAAACATTCAGTACTTC
TRBJ2-7 TRBD2 TRBV6-5 . CASGVAGASYEQYF TGTGCCAGCGGGGTAGCGGGAGCGTCCTACGAGCAGTACTTC
TRBJ2-3 TRBD2 TRBV11-2 . CASSLGEGRTDTQYF TGTGCCAGCAGCTTAGGGGAGGGGCGCACAGATACGCAGTATTTT
TRBJ1-3 . TRBV27 once CASSLTGTLHSGNTIYF TGTGCCAGCAGTTTAACCGGGACACTCCACTCTGGAAACACCATATATTTT
TRBJ2-5 TRBD2 TRBV18 . CASSPLAGDGETQYF TGTGCCAGCTCACCACTAGCGGGAGACGGGGAGACCCAGTACTTC
TRBJ2-7 TRBD1 TRBV5-1 few CASSSGQVAYEQYF TGCGCCAGCAGCTCCGGACAGGTCGCCTACGAGCAGTACTTC
TRBJ2-7 . TRBV6-1 . CASSEVRSYEQYF TGTGCCAGCAGTGAAGTCCGGAGTTACGAGCAGTACTTC
TRBJ1-1 TRBD1 TRBV30 . CAWSQRTGDFMNTEAFF TGTGCCTGGAGTCAGAGGACAGGGGATTTCATGAACACTGAAGCTTTCTTT
TRBJ1-2 TRBD1 TRBV5-4 . CASSLGTEYGYTF TGTGCCAGCAGCTTAGGGACAGAGTATGGCTACACCTTC
TRBJ1-6 TRBD1 TRBV4-1 . CASSQGQGGGSPLHF TGCGCCAGCAGCCAAGGACAGGGGGGAGGTTCACCCCTCCACTTT
TRBJ1-4 TRBD1 TRBV7-6 once CASSPQGGNEKLFF TGTGCCAGCAGCCCACAGGGGGGGAATGAAAAACTGTTTTTT
TRBJ2-1 TRBD2 TRBV9 . CASSLGRKRGDNEQFF TGTGCCAGCAGCCTCGGCCGTAAGCGGGGAGACAATGAGCAGTTCTTC
TRBJ1-5 TRBD1 TRBV6-1 few CASSEQDGQGGKPQHF TGTGCCAGCAGTGAACAGGACGGACAGGGAGGGAAGCCCCAGCATTTT
TRBJ2-3 . TRBV30 . CAWSRGSGDTQYF TGTGCCTGGAGTAGGGGGAGCGGAGATACGCAGTATTTT
TRBJ1-2 TRBD1 TRBV7-9 once CASSFDREYGYTF TGTGCCAGCAGCTTTGACAGGGAGTATGGCTACACCTTC
TRBJ1-6 TRBD1 TRBV13 once CASTWAGQAFYNSPLHF TGTGCCAGCACGTGGGCAGGACAGGCCTTCTATAATTCACCCCTCCACTTT
TRBJ2-7 TRBD2 TRBV5-1 . CASSLAPGGSSYEQYF TGCGCCAGCAGCTTGGCCCCGGGGGGAAGCTCCTACGAGCAGTACTTC
TRBJ1-2 . TRBV28 few CASSLALYGYTF TGTGCCAGCAGTTTAGCACTCTATGGCTACACCTTC
TRBJ2-5 TRBD2 TRBV30 few CAWSWGGTGQETQYF TGTGCCTGGAGTTGGGGGGGAACGGGGCAAGAGACCCAGTACTTC
TRBJ2-2 . TRBV6-6 few CASSYTGRDTGELFF TGTGCCAGCAGTTACACAGGGAGGGACACCGGGGAGCTGTTTTTT
TRBJ2-6 . TRBV5-1 . CASSYRTAGVSGANVLTF TGCGCCAGCAGCTACCGGACAGCCGGAGTATCTGGGGCCAACGTCCTGACTTTC
TRBJ2-7 . TRBV7-8 . CASSLVSRQTYEQYF TGTGCCAGCAGCTTAGTCTCCAGGCAAACCTACGAGCAGTACTTC
TRBJ2-1 . TRBV11-3 few CASSLTRTNEQFF TGTGCCAGCAGCCTAACCCGGACTAACGAGCAGTTCTTC
TRBJ2-7 TRBD1 TRBV28 . CATSGQALEQYF TGTGCCACCTCGGGACAGGCCCTCGAGCAGTACTTC
TRBJ2-5 TRBD1 TRBV7-2 . CASSRRGFGTQYF TGTGCCAGCAGCCGCAGGGGGTTCGGGACCCAGTACTTC
TRBJ1-4 TRBD1 TRBV19 . CASMDRASTNEKLFF TGTGCCAGTATGGACAGGGCCTCAACTAATGAAAAACTGTTTTTT
TRBJ2-3 TRBD2 TRBV6-1 . CASSVVGRAPDTQYF TGTGCCAGCAGTGTGGTCGGGAGGGCCCCAGATACGCAGTATTTT
TRBJ1-5 . TRBV19 . CASTKNYQPQHF TGTGCCAGTACTAAAAATTATCAGCCCCAGCATTTT
TRBJ1-6 TRBD1 TRBV30 . CAGGTGSYNSPLHF TGTGCCGGCGGGACAGGCTCCTATAATTCACCCCTCCACTTT
TRBJ2-1 . TRBV11-2 . CASSLWGQGSYNEQFF TGTGCCAGCAGCTTATGGGGGCAGGGCTCCTACAATGAGCAGTTCTTC
TRBJ1-2 . TRBV11-2 . CASSPQPTGANYGYTF TGTGCCAGCAGCCCTCAACCGACAGGAGCTAACTATGGCTACACCTTC